A selection of T cell receptor beta chains follows, all from one sample in a study of CD4+ T cells in melanoma. Sequencing was performed with immunoSEQ multiplex PCR; in TCRdb, only in-frame clones are kept and a portion is missing. The table lists about 50,000 clones, about 88% of them singletons. The sample was peripheral blood. These receptors were obtained from a human donor with melanoma. CDR3s include the opening cysteine and the closing phenylalanine or tryptophan. The D gene is left open where the match is weak. Clone size is shown for a subset of rows, as once, few, many or a class of expanded clone.

v_call,d_call,j_call,clone_size,cdr3_nt,cdr3_aa
TRBV10-3,.,TRBJ1-6,.,TGTGCCATCAGTGCCAGGGCGGGAAATTCACCCCTCCACTTT,CAISARAGNSPLHF
TRBV2,.,TRBJ2-7,once,TGTGCCAGCAGGATAGCTGGAAACTACGAGCAGTACTTC,CASRIAGNYEQYF
TRBV2,.,TRBJ1-2,.,TGTGCCAGCCGGCAGCTCTATGGCTACACCTTC,CASRQLYGYTF
TRBV28,.,TRBJ1-2,.,TGTGCCAGCAGTCAGGGCCGGAACTATGGCTACACCTTC,CASSQGRNYGYTF
TRBV7-2,TRBD2,TRBJ2-3,.,TGTGCCAGCAGAGCCACCGGGACTAGGGATACGCAGTATTTT,CASRATGTRDTQYF
TRBV7-9,.,TRBJ2-2,.,TGTGCCAGCAGCTCCCCAGACACCGGGGAGCTGTTTTTT,CASSSPDTGELFF
TRBV7-9,.,TRBJ1-6,.,TGTGCCAGCAGCTCTACATACGGGGTACATTCACCCCTCCACTTT,CASSSTYGVHSPLHF
TRBV5-1,.,TRBJ2-1,.,TGCGCCAGCAGCTTGGGAATGCCCACAGGGCCTGGGGCCAATGAGCAGTTCTTC,CASSLGMPTGPGANEQFF
TRBV9,TRBD1,TRBJ1-1,.,TGTGCCAGCAGCGTAGGGGACAGTACTGAAGCTTTCTTT,CASSVGDSTEAFF
TRBV11-2,.,TRBJ2-7,once,TGTGCCAGCAGCTTCGACAGAGACTACTCCTACGAGCAGTACTTC,CASSFDRDYSYEQYF
TRBV19,.,TRBJ1-2,.,TGTGCCAGTAGTTCGGACCCCTTCAGGTCTAACTATGGCTACACCTTC,CASSSDPFRSNYGYTF
TRBV29-1,.,TRBJ1-1,few,TGCAGCGCAGTGTCAGGGGAGAACACTGAAGCTTTCTTT,CSAVSGENTEAFF
TRBV7-2,.,TRBJ2-1,few,TGTGCCAGCAGCTCGGACGGGGCCCTCGGTGAGCAGTTCTTC,CASSSDGALGEQFF
TRBV21-1,.,TRBJ1-5,once,TGTGCCAGCAGCAAAGGGCGGGGATGGTCGCCCCAGCATTTT,CASSKGRGWSPQHF
TRBV4-3,.,TRBJ2-5,.,TGCGCCAGCAGCCAAGGGGGCAGATTGATGGGCGAGACCCAGTACTTC,CASSQGGRLMGETQYF
TRBV29-1,.,TRBJ2-1,.,TGCAGCGTTGAAGGAGCCGCTTATAGCCCCTACAATGAGCAGTTCTTC,CSVEGAAYSPYNEQFF
TRBV7-2,.,TRBJ2-2,.,TGTGCCAGCAGCTTTTCAGCTAACACCGGGGAGCTGTTTTTT,CASSFSANTGELFF
TRBV13,.,TRBJ1-1,.,TGTGCCAGCAGCTTCTCAACCGCAGAAGCTTTCTTT,CASSFSTAEAFF
TRBV7-2,TRBD2,TRBJ2-7,.,TGTGCCAGCAGCTTAGCGAATAGCGGGGGGGCCTACGAGCAGTACTTC,CASSLANSGGAYEQYF
TRBV14,.,TRBJ2-5,.,TGTGCCAGCAGCCTTAGAGGGTACCAAGAGACCCAGTACTTC,CASSLRGYQETQYF
TRBV5-4,.,TRBJ1-4,.,TGTGCCAGCAGCTTCGAGGGATCTAATGAAAAACTGTTTTTT,CASSFEGSNEKLFF
TRBV30,.,TRBJ2-3,.,TGTGCCTGGAACCTGGCGGGGGCCACAGATACGCAGTATTTT,CAWNLAGATDTQYF
TRBV30,.,TRBJ1-2,.,TGTGCCTGGAGGAACCGGGGCCCTCAAATTTCTGGCTACACCTTC,CAWRNRGPQISGYTF
TRBV6-1,.,TRBJ2-2,.,TGTGCCATCAAAGCGTCTGGGGACACCGGGGAGCTGTTTTTT,CAIKASGDTGELFF
TRBV7-2,.,TRBJ2-3,.,TGTGCCAGCAGCCAGACAGATCGCACAGATACGCAGTATTTT,CASSQTDRTDTQYF